The sequence of this T cell receptor beta chain was determined in a study of neurological immune-mediated disorders. Whole-study findings and limits: Private repertoires in all groups were suggested by the finding that expanded clones across subjects shared no CDR3 amino acid sequences.

Unsorted libraries were generated from 2 million PBMCs held at -80 degrees C. Synthesis of cDNA was accomplished via 5'RACE employing 10-nucleotide random UMIs. Via MiXCR, TCRdb re-called the 5' RACE reads, giving one row per CDR3 protein. This repertoire shows 65,000 to 80,000 distinct CDR3 sequences, 4.8% found once; its top ten account for about 2.2%. Per germline, CDR1 SQVTM and CDR2 ANQGSEA. CDR3 length: 14 amino acids. Trimming left V 4 bases short and J 6 bases short, with 16 bases between. This clonotype was recorded many times. Its specificity is not known. V gene TRBV29-1 combines with J gene TRBJ2-1, with D possibly matching TRBD1 (6 bases). The origin of this receptor is a woman in her 70s with multiple sclerosis. The sequenced material came from PBMCs. The CDR3 sequence is CSVVAAGVSNEQFF. CDR3 DNA sequence: TGCAGCGTTGTCGCGGCAGGGGTGAGCAATGAGCAGTTCTTC.